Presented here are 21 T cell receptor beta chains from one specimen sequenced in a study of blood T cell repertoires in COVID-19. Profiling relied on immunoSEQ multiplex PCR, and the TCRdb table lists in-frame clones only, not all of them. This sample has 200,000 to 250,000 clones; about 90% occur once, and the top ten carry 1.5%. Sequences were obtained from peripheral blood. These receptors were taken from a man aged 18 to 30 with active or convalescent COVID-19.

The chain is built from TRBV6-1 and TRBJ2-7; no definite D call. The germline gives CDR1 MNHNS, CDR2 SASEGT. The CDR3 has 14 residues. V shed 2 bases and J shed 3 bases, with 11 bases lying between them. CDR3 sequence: CASSELETYYEQYF. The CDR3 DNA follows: TGTGCCAGCAGTGAACTAGAGACTTACTACGAGCAGTACTTC.

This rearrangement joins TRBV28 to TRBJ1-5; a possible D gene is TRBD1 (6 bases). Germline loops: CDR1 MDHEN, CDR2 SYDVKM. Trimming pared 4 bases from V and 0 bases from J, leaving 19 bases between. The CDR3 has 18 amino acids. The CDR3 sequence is CASSSPAGDQYSNQPQHF. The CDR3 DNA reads TGTGCCAGCAGTTCCCCGGCAGGGGACCAATATAGCAATCAGCCCCAGCATTTT. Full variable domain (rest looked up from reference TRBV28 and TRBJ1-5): DVKVTQSSRYLVKRTGEKVFLECVQDMDHENMFWYRQDPGLGLRLIYFSYDVKMKEKGDIPEGYSVSREKKERFSLILESASTNQTSMYLCASSSPAGDQYSNQPQHFGDGTRLSIL.

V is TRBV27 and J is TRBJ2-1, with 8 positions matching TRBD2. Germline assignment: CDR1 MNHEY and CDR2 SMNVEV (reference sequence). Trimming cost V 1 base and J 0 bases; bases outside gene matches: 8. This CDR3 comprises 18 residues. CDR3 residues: CASSLFVLAESSYNEQFF. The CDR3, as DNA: TGTGCCAGCAGTTTATTTGTACTAGCGGAAAGCTCCTACAATGAGCAGTTCTTC.

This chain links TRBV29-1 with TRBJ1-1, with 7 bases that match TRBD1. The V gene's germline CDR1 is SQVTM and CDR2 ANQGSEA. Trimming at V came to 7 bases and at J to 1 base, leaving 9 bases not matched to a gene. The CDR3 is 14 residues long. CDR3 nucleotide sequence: TGCAGCGCCTCGGACTGGACAGGGAACACTGAAGCTTTCTTT. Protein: CSASDWTGNTEAFF.

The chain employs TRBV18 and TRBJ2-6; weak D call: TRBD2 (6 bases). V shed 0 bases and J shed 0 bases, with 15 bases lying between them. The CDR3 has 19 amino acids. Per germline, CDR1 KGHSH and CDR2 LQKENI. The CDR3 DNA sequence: TGTGCCAGCTCACCACCCTTCGGGGGAGCCCTCTCTGGGGCCAACGTCCTGACTTTC. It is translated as CASSPPFGGALSGANVLTF.

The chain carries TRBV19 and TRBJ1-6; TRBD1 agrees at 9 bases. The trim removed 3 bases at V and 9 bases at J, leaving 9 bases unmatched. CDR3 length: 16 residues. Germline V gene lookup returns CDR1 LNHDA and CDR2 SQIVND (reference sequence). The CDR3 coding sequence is TGTGCCAGTAGTATCCGGTTTAAGGACAGGGGTTCACCCCTCCACTTT. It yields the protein CASSIRFKDRGSPLHF. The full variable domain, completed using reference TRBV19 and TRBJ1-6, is DGGITQSPKYLFRKEGQNVTLSCEQNLNHDAMYWYRQDPGQGLRLIYYSQIVNDFQKGDIAEGYSVSREKKESFPLTVTSAQKNPTAFYLCASSIRFKDRGSPLHFGNGTRLTVT.

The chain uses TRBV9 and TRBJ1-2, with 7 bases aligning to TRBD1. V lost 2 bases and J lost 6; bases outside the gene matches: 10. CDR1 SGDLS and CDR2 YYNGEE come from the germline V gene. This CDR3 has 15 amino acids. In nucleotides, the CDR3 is TGTGCCAGCAGCGTGACAGGGTTGGGTTCGGATGGCTACACCTTC. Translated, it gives CASSVTGLGSDGYTF. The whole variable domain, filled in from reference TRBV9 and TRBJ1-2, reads DSGVTQTPKHLITATGQRVTLRCSPRSGDLSVYWYQQSLDQGLQFLIQYYNGEERAKGNILERFSAQQFPDLHSELNLSSLELGDSALYFCASSVTGLGSDGYTFGSGTRLTVV.

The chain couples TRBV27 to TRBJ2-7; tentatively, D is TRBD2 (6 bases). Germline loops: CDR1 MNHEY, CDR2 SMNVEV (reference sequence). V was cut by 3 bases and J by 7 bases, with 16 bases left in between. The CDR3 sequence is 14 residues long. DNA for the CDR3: TGTGCCAGCAGTTTTCTAGGGGACTCTCAAGAGCAGTACTTC. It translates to CASSFLGDSQEQYF.

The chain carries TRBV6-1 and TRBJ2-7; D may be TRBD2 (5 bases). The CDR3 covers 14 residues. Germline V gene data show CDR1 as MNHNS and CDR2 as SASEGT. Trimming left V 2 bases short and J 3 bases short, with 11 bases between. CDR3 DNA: TGTGCCAGCAGTGAATTCTGGGGAGACTACGAGCAGTACTTC. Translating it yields CASSEFWGDYEQYF.

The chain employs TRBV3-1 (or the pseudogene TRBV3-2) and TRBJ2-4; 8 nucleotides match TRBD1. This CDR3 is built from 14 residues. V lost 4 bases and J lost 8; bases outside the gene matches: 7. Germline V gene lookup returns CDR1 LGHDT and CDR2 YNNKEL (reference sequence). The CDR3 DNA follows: TGTGCCAGCAGCCTCTTAGGACAGGGAGACATTCAGTACTTC. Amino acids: CASSLLGQGDIQYF.

This chain's CDR3 is CAISEEQAGGYGYTF. CDR3 nucleotides: TGTGCCATCAGTGAAGAGCAGGCAGGAGGCTATGGCTACACCTTC. The chain has TRBV10-3 and TRBJ1-2; D is unresolved. The germline gives CDR1 ENHRY, CDR2 SYGVKD. The CDR3 loop spans 15 amino acids. V lost 3 bases and J lost 4, with 15 bases in between.

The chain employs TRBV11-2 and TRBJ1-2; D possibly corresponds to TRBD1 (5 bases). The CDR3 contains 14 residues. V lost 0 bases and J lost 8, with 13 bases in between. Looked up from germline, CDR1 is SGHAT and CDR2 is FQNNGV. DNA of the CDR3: TGTGCCAGCAGCTTAGATATGGGGCAGATCGGCTACACCTTC. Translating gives CASSLDMGQIGYTF. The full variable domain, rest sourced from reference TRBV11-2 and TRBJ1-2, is EAGVAQSPRYKIIEKRQSVAFWCNPISGHATLYWYQQILGQGPKLLIQFQNNGVVDDSQLPKDRFSAERLKGVDSTLKIQPAKLEDSAVYLCASSLDMGQIGYTFGSGTRLTVV.

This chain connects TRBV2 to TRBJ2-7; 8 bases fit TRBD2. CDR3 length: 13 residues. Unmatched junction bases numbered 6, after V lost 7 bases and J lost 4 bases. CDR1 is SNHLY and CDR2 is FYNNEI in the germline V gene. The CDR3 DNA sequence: TGTGCCAGCATGATGAGCGGGAGTTACGAGCAGTACTTC. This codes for CASMMSGSYEQYF. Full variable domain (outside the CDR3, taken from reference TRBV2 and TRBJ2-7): EPEVTQTPSHQVTQMGQEVILRCVPISNHLYFYWYRQILGQKVEFLVSFYNNEISEKSEIFDDQFSVERPDGSNFTLKIRSTKLEDSAMYFCASMMSGSYEQYFGPGTRLTVT.

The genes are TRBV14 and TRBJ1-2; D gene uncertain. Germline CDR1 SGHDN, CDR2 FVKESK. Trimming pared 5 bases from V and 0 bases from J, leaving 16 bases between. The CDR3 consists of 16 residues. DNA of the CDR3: TGTGCCAGCAGCAGAAGAGACGGGATATCTAACTATGGCTACACCTTC. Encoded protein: CASSRRDGISNYGYTF. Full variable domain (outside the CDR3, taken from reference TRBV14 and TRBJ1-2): EAGVTQFPSHSVIEKGQTVTLRCDPISGHDNLYWYRRVMGKEIKFLLHFVKESKQDESGMPNNRFLAERTGGTYSTLKVQPAELEDSGVYFCASSRRDGISNYGYTFGSGTRLTVV.

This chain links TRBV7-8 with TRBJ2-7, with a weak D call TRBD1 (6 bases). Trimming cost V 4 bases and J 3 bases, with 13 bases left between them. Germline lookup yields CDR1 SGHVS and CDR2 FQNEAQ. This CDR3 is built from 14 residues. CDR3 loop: CASSSSRTDYEQYF. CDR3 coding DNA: TGTGCCAGCAGCTCCTCCCGGACAGACTACGAGCAGTACTTC. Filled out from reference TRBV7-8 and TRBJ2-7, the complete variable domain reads GAGVSQSPRYKVAKRGQDVALRCDPISGHVSLFWYQQALGQGPEFLTYFQNEAQLDKSGLPSDRFFAERPEGSVSTLKIQRTQQEDSAVYLCASSSSRTDYEQYFGPGTRLTVT.

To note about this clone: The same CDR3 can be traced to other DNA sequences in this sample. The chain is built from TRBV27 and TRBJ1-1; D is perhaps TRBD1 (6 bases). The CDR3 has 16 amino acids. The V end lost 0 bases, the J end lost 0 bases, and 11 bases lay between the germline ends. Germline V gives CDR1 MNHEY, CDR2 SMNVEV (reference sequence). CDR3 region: CASSLSGGRVNTEAFF. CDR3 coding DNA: TGTGCCAGCAGTTTATCTGGGGGCAGGGTGAACACTGAAGCTTTCTTT.

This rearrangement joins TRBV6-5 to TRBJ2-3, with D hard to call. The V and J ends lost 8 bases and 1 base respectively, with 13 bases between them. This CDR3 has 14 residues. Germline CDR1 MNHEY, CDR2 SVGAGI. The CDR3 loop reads CASATAARTDTQYF. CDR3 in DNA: TGTGCCAGCGCCACGGCGGCTCGCACAGATACGCAGTATTTT.

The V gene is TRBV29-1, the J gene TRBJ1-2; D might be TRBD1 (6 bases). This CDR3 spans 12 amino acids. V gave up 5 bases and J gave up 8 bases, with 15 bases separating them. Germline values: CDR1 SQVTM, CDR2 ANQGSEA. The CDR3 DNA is TGCAGCGTTCCGAGACAGGTGGGGGGCTACACCTTC. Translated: CSVPRQVGGYTF. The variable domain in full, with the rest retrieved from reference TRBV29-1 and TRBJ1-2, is SAVISQKPSRDICQRGTSLTIQCQVDSQVTMMFWYRQQPGQSLTLIATANQGSEATYESGFVIDKFPISRPNLTFSTLTVSNMSPEDSSIYLCSVPRQVGGYTFGSGTRLTVV.

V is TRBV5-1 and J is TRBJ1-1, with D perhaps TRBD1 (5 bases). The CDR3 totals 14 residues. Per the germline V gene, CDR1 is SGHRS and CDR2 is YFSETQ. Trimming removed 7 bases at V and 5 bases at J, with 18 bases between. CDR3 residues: CASALGGGSTEAFF. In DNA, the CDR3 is TGCGCCAGCGCCCTTGGGGGAGGGAGTACTGAAGCTTTCTTT.

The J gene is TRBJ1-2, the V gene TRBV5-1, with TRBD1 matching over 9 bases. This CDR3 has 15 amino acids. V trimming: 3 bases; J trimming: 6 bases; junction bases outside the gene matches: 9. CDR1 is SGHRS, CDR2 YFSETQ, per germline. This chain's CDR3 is CASSSGTGYGDGYTF. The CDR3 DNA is TGCGCCAGCAGCTCCGGGACAGGGTATGGGGATGGCTACACCTTC.

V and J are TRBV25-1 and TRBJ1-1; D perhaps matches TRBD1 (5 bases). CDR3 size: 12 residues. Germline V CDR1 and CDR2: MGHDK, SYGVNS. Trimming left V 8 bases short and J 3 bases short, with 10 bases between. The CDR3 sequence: CASVGVDTEAFF. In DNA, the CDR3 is TGTGCCAGCGTAGGGGTTGACACTGAAGCTTTCTTT.